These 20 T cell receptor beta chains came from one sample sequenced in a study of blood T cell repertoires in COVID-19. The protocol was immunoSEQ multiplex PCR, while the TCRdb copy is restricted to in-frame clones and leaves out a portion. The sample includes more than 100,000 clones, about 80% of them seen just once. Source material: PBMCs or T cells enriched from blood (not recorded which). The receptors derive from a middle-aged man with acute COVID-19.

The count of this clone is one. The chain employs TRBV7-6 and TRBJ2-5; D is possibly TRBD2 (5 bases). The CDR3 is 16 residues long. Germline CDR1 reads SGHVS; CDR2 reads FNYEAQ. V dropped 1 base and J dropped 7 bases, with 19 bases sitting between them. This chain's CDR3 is CASSLVVWRASGTQYF. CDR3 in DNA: TGTGCCAGCAGCTTAGTCGTTTGGCGGGCTTCGGGGACCCAGTACTTC.

The CDR3 loop is CASSPRGQGRMNTEAFF. The CDR3 nucleotides are TGTGCCAGTAGCCCTCGAGGACAGGGAAGAATGAACACTGAAGCTTTCTTT. This chain joins TRBV19 and TRBJ1-1, with TRBD1 matching over 8 bases. This CDR3 region has 17 residues. With 6 bases clipped from V and 0 bases from J, the junction kept 12 bases outside the gene matches. CDR1 and CDR2 from the germline V gene are LNHDA and SQIVND (reference sequence).

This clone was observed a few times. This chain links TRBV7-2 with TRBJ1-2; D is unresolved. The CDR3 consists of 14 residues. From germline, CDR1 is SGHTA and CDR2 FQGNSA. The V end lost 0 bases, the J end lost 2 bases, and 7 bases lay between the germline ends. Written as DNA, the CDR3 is TGTGCCAGCAGCTTAGCCCCAGCGAACTATGGCTACACCTTC. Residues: CASSLAPANYGYTF.

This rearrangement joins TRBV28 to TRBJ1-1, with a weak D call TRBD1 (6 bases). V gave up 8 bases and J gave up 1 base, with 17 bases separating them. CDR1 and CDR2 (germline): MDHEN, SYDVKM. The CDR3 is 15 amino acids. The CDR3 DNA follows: TGTGCCAGCCGTGGGACACCCTTGGGGAACACTGAAGCTTTCTTT. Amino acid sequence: CASRGTPLGNTEAFF.

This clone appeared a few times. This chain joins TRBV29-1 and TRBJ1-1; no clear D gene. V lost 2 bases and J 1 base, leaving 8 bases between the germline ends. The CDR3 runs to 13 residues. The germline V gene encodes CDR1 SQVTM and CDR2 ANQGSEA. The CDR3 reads CSVELSQNTEAFF. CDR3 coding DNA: TGCAGCGTTGAATTAAGCCAGAACACTGAAGCTTTCTTT.

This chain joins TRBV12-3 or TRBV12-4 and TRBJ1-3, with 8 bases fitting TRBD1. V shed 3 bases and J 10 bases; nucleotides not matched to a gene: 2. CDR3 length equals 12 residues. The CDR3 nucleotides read TGTGCCAGCAGTTTTGACAGGGGAACCATATATTTT. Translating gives CASSFDRGTIYF.

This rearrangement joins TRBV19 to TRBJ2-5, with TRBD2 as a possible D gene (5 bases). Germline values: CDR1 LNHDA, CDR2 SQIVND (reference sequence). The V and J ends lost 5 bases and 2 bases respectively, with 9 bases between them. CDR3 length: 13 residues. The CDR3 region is CASSVTSQETQYF. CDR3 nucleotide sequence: TGTGCCAGTAGTGTCACTAGTCAAGAGACCCAGTACTTC. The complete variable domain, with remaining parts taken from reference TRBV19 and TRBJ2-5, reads DGGITQSPKYLFRKEGQNVTLSCEQNLNHDAMYWYRQDPGQGLRLIYYSQIVNDFQKGDIAEGYSVSREKKESFPLTVTSAQKNPTAFYLCASSVTSQETQYFGPGTRLLVL.

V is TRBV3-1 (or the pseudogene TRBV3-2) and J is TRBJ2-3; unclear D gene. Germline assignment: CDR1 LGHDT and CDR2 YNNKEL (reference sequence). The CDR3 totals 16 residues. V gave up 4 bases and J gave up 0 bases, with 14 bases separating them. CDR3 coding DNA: TGTGCCAGCAGCCCCCTTGGCGGATCTAGCACAGATACGCAGTATTTT. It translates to CASSPLGGSSTDTQYF.

The CDR3 DNA follows: TGTGCCAGCAGCCCCCTAGGGGGAAGCACAGATACGCAGTATTTT. Its protein product is CASSPLGGSTDTQYF. V usage is TRBV11-1 and J usage is TRBJ2-3, with a possible D match to TRBD1 (6 bases). Germline V gene data show CDR1 as SGHAT and CDR2 as FQDESV (reference sequence). CDR3 length equals 15 residues. V lost 5 bases and J 0 bases, leaving 12 bases between the germline ends.

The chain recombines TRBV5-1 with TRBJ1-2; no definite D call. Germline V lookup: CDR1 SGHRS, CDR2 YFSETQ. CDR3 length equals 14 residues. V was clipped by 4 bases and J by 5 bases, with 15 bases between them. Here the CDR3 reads CASSPGEGSYGYTF. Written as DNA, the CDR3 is TGCGCCAGCAGCCCCGGAGAGGGTTCTTATGGCTACACCTTC.

CDR3 sequence reads: CASSQDTRDRIPTF. The CDR3 coding sequence is TGTGCCAGCAGCCAAGATACTCGGGACAGAATTCCCACCTTC. This sequence joins TRBV4-2 and TRBJ1-2; 7 nucleotides match TRBD1. CDR1 LGHNA and CDR2 YNFKEQ come from the germline V gene. The CDR3 has 14 amino acids. V lost 0 bases and J lost 13; bases outside the gene matches: 11.

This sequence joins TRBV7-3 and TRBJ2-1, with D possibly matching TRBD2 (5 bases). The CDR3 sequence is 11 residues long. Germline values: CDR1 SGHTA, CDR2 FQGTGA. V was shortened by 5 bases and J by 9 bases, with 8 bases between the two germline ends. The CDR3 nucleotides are TGTGCCAGCAGCCTAGCAGCTGAGCAGTTCTTC. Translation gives CASSLAAEQFF. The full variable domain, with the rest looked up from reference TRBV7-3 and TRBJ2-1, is GAGVSQTPSNKVTEKGKYVELRCDPISGHTALYWYRQSLGQGPEFLIYFQGTGAADDSGLPNDRFFAVRPEGSVSTLKIQRTERGDSAVYLCASSLAAEQFFGPGTRLTVL.

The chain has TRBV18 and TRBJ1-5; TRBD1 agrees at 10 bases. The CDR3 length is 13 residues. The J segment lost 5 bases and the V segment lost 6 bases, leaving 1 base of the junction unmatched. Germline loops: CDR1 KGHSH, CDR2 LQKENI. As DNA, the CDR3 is TGTGCCAGCTCCGGGACAGGGGATCAGCCCCAGCATTTT. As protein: CASSGTGDQPQHF.

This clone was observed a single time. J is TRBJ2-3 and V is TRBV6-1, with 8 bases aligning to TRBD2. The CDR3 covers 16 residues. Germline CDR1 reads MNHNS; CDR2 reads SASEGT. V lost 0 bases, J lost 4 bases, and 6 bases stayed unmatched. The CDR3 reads CASSEATSGSADTQYF. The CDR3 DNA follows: TGTGCCAGCAGTGAAGCAACCAGCGGGAGCGCAGATACGCAGTATTTT.

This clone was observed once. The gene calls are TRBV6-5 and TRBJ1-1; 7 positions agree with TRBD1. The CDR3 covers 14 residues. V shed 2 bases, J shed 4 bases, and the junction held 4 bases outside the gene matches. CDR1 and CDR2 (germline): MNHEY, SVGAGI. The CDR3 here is CASSYQQGTTEAFF. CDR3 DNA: TGTGCCAGCAGTTACCAACAGGGGACCACTGAAGCTTTCTTT.

CDR3 amino acids: CASSPSPTGHNEQYF. CDR3 nucleotide sequence: TGTGCCAGCTCACCGTCTCCGACAGGGCACAACGAGCAGTACTTC. The chain recombines TRBV18 with TRBJ2-7; 7 nucleotides match TRBD1. The CDR3 is 15 residues long. Germline CDR1 KGHSH, CDR2 LQKENI. The V segment lost 3 bases and the J segment 5 bases; nucleotides outside the gene matches: 10.

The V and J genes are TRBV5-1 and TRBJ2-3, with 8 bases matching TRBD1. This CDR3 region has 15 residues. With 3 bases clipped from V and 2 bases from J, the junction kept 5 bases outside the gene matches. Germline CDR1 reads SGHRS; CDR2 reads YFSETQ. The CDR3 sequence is CASSSGTGFTDTQYF. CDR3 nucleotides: TGCGCCAGCAGCTCCGGGACAGGCTTCACAGATACGCAGTATTTT.

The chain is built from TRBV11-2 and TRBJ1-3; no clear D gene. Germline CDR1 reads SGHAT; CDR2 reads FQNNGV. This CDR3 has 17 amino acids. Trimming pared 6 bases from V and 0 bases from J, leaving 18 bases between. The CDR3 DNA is TGTGCCAGCAGGCGCTCAATCCGGAGGGACTCTGGAAACACCATATATTTT. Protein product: CASRRSIRRDSGNTIYF.

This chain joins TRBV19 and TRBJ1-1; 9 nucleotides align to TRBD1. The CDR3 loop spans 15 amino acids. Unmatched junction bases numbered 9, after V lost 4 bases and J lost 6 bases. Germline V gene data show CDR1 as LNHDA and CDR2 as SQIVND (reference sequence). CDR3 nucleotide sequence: TGTGCCAGTAGTAGGACAGGGGAGCTGGTCCCTGAAGCTTTCTTT. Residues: CASSRTGELVPEAFF.

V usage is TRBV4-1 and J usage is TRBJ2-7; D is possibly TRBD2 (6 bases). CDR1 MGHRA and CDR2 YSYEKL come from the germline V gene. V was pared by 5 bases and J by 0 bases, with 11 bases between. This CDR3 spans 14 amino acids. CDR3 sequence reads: CASSSGTSSYEQYF. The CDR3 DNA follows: TGCGCCAGCAGCTCCGGGACTTCCTCCTACGAGCAGTACTTC.